Shown below are 26 T cell receptor beta chains from a single sample sequenced in a study of T cells in Graves' hyperthyroidism and ophthalmopathy. Amplified TCR beta CDR3 regions came from RNA transcripts. The TCR CDR3 first-round RT-PCR relied on the HTBI primer set. One entry per CDR3 protein results from TCRdb running MiXCR on the multiplex PCR reads. Of more than 500,000 distinct CDR3 sequences listed, roughly 17% are singletons. Source material: blood. The receptors derive from a woman in her thirties with Graves' hyperthyroidism.

This clonotype has only a few counts. The rearrangement links TRBV24-1 to TRBJ2-7; D is unclear. The V end lost 6 bases, the J end lost 6 bases, and 11 bases lay between the germline ends. Germline V gene data show CDR1 as KGHDR and CDR2 as SFDVKD. This CDR3 contains 12 residues. DNA for the CDR3: TGTGCCACCAGTAGAGATCCCTTCGAGCAGTACTTC. The encoded protein is CATSRDPFEQYF.

The chain combines TRBV19 with TRBJ2-7, with D perhaps TRBD2 (6 bases). CDR3 length equals 16 residues. V was trimmed by 4 bases and J by 0 bases, leaving 16 bases between them. Germline CDR1 and CDR2: LNHDA and SQIVND (reference sequence). The CDR3 loop reads CASSTPTRSSSYEQYF. DNA of the CDR3: TGTGCCAGTAGTACCCCGACTAGGTCGAGCTCCTACGAGCAGTACTTC. The full variable domain, in which reference TRBV19 and TRBJ2-7 provide the parts outside the CDR3, is DGGITQSPKYLFRKEGQNVTLSCEQNLNHDAMYWYRQDPGQGLRLIYYSQIVNDFQKGDIAEGYSVSREKKESFPLTVTSAQKNPTAFYLCASSTPTRSSSYEQYFGPGTRLTVT.

This clonotype was recorded many times. The chain carries TRBV30 and TRBJ1-5, with D hard to call. The V end lost 0 bases, the J end lost 6 bases, and 9 bases lay between the germline ends. CDR1 and CDR2 (germline): GTSNPN, SVGIG (reference sequence). CDR3 length equals 13 residues. The CDR3 nucleotides read TGTGCCTGGAGTGTAGGGAATAGTCAGCCCCAGCATTTT. It translates to CAWSVGNSQPQHF.

Concerning this clonotype itself: This may be a read error: a much more frequent sequence differs by one nucleotide. The gene calls are TRBV20-1 and TRBJ2-3; D uncertain. Germline lookup yields CDR1 DFQATT and CDR2 SNEGSKA (reference sequence). The CDR3 has 14 residues. The V gene lost 7 bases and the J gene lost 3 bases, with 17 bases spanning the gap. For the CDR3, the DNA is TGCAGTGTTAGGATAGCTTTGGCAACAGATACGCAGTATTTT. Translation: CSVRIALATDTQYF.

This clonotype was found many times. The rearrangement uses TRBV28 and TRBJ1-2; 9 bases are shared with TRBD1. CDR1 MDHEN and CDR2 SYDVKM come from the germline V gene. The CDR3 length is 15 residues. Unmatched junction bases numbered 8, after V lost 4 bases and J lost 5 bases. The CDR3 coding sequence is TGTGCCAGCAGTTACCCGGGACAGGGAATATATGGCTACACCTTC. Its translation is CASSYPGQGIYGYTF.

The chain carries TRBV18 and TRBJ2-4; possibly TRBD1 or TRBD2 for D (5 bases each). Germline assignment: CDR1 KGHSH and CDR2 LQKENI. V lost 2 bases and J 6 bases, leaving 11 bases between the germline ends. This CDR3 has 14 amino acids. CDR3 amino acids: CASSPARAGNIQYF. CDR3 DNA: TGTGCCAGCTCACCAGCCAGGGCGGGAAACATTCAGTACTTC.

The chain carries TRBV18 and TRBJ1-6; 8 positions match TRBD1. This CDR3 has 16 amino acids. From germline, CDR1 is KGHSH and CDR2 LQKENI. The V segment lost 2 bases and the J segment 6 bases; nucleotides outside the gene matches: 6. CDR3 protein: CASSPIDRGGNSPLHF. In nucleotides, the CDR3 is TGTGCCAGCTCACCAATTGACAGGGGTGGTAATTCACCCCTCCACTTT.

In DNA, the CDR3 is TGTGCCAGCAGTTATCTCGCGAACACCGGGGAGCTGTTTTTT. The encoded protein is CASSYLANTGELFF. The genes are TRBV6-5 and TRBJ2-2; D not certain. V lost 3 bases to trimming and J lost 0 bases, with 5 bases between them. The CDR3 is 14 amino acids. Germline CDR1 is MNHEY and CDR2 is SVGAGI.

There are many counts of this clonotype. The rearrangement joins TRBV6-1 to TRBJ2-5; D remains unclear. V lost 2 bases, J lost 4 bases, and 8 bases lay in between. The CDR3 covers 13 residues. CDR1 and CDR2 (germline): MNHNS, SASEGT. The CDR3 DNA is TGTGCCAGCAGTGAAATGGTGAGAGAGACCCAGTACTTC. It translates to CASSEMVRETQYF.

This clonotype has a single count. A much larger clone lies one base from this, so it may be a read error. The rearrangement uses TRBV7-2 and TRBJ2-7; 8 nucleotides line up with TRBD1. V trimming: 1 base; J trimming: 2 bases; junction bases outside the gene matches: 4. Germline lookup yields CDR1 SGHTA and CDR2 FQGNSA. CDR3 length: 15 amino acids. CDR3 DNA: TGTGCCAGCAGCTTAGAGGGACAGGTCACCTACGAGCAGTACTTC. Its protein product is CASSLEGQVTYEQYF.

This chain uses TRBV6-1 with TRBJ2-1, with 7 bases matching TRBD2. CDR1 and CDR2 (germline): MNHNS, SASEGT. The CDR3 extends over 13 amino acids. With V trimmed by 8 bases and J by 16 bases, 17 bases remained unmatched. CDR3 DNA sequence: TGTGCCAGCCATCAGAACGGCGCGGGGGTAGGTTTCTTC. Translation gives CASHQNGAGVGFF.

The sample holds a few counts of this clonotype. The V and J genes are TRBV20-1 and TRBJ1-1; the match to TRBD1 covers 10 bases. V shed 3 bases and J 3 bases; nucleotides not matched to a gene: 10. Germline CDR1 is DFQATT and CDR2 is SNEGSKA (reference sequence). The CDR3 loop spans 16 amino acids. CDR3 loop: CSASRWDRGKDTEAFF. The CDR3 nucleotides are TGCAGTGCTAGTAGGTGGGACAGGGGAAAAGACACTGAAGCTTTCTTT.

This clonotype was detected only a few times. The chain is built from TRBV6-5 and TRBJ1-1, with D unresolved. The CDR3 runs 14 residues. Trimming left V 2 bases short and J 2 bases short, with 9 bases between. Germline V CDR1 and CDR2: MNHEY, SVGAGI. CDR3 sequence: CASSYARENTEAFF. CDR3 DNA sequence: TGTGCCAGCAGTTACGCCAGAGAAAACACTGAAGCTTTCTTT.

The rearrangement joins TRBV20-1 to TRBJ1-5; a weak D match, TRBD1 (6 bases). The germline CDR1 and CDR2 sequences are DFQATT and SNEGSKA (reference sequence). CDR3 length: 14 residues. Trimming shortened V by 6 bases and J by 2 bases, and 14 bases separated the two germline ends. The CDR3, as DNA: TGCAGTGCGCTACAGGGAACAGGCAATCAGCCCCAGCATTTT. Amino acids: CSALQGTGNQPQHF.

This clonotype appeared once. Possible read error: a much larger clone is one base away. V usage is TRBV7-2 and J usage is TRBJ1-1; D gene unclear. The germline V gene encodes CDR1 SGHTA and CDR2 FQGNSA. The CDR3 sequence is 14 residues long. CDR3 nucleotide sequence: TGTGCCAGCAGCTTAGCGTCGGTTAACACTGAAGCTCTCTTT. Amino acid sequence: CASSLASVNTEALF.

This clonotype has a handful of counts. The J gene is TRBJ2-1, the V gene TRBV19; no clear D. Deletions cut 2 bases from V and 7 bases from J, with 3 bases between. This CDR3 has 11 amino acids. Germline CDR1 and CDR2: LNHDA and SQIVND (reference sequence). The CDR3 region has the DNA TGTGCCAGTAGTATACCGAATGAGCAGTTCTTC. Translation: CASSIPNEQFF.

The sample holds a few counts of this clonotype. The J gene is TRBJ2-3, the V gene TRBV6-5; maybe TRBD2 (5 bases). Germline CDR1 is MNHEY and CDR2 is SVGAGI. The CDR3 totals 18 residues. Between the trimmed V and J ends, which lost 0 bases and 0 bases, there was a span of 16 bases. DNA of the CDR3: TGTGCCAGCAGTTACTCGGAGCCGGGTCGGGATAGCACAGATACGCAGTATTTT. Translating gives CASSYSEPGRDSTDTQYF.

This clonotype was seen a few times. V gene TRBV20-1 combines with J gene TRBJ2-5; 7 bases line up with TRBD2. The V gene end was trimmed by 5 bases and the J gene end by 4 bases; junction bases not matched to a gene: 10. The germline V gene has CDR1 DFQATT and CDR2 SNEGSKA (reference sequence). The CDR3 has 14 residues. In DNA, the CDR3 is TGCAGTGCTCCGTCGACAGTAGCGGGAGAGACCCAGTACTTC. It codes for CSAPSTVAGETQYF.

V is TRBV5-1 and J is TRBJ2-1, with 10 bases matching TRBD1. With V trimmed by 3 bases and J by 8 bases, 5 bases remained unmatched. The CDR3 extends over 14 amino acids. Per the germline V gene, CDR1 is SGHRS and CDR2 is YFSETQ. CDR3 DNA: TGCGCCAGCAGCTGGACAGGGGGTGGAGATGAGCAGTTCTTC. Encoded protein: CASSWTGGGDEQFF.

The sample holds many counts of this clonotype. This chain connects TRBV6-1 to TRBJ1-3; 9 bases fit TRBD1. Per the germline V gene, CDR1 is MNHNS and CDR2 is SASEGT. This CDR3 region has 15 residues. Trimming removed 8 bases from V and 1 base from J; junction bases left unmatched: 6. CDR3 in DNA: TGTGCCAGCGGACAGGGGAGAAGGTCTGGAAACACCATATATTTT. Amino acid sequence: CASGQGRRSGNTIYF.

The chain couples TRBV28 to TRBJ1-5; the D is unclear. The germline CDR1 and CDR2 sequences are MDHEN and SYDVKM. V was cut by 4 bases and J by 2 bases, with 12 bases left in between. The CDR3 spans 15 residues. The CDR3 nucleotides read TGTGCCAGCAGTTCGGCGGGAGAAGGCAATCAGCCCCAGCATTTT. It yields the protein CASSSAGEGNQPQHF.

This clonotype was found many times. The chain joins TRBV12-3 or TRBV12-4 to TRBJ2-5, with 8 bases aligning to TRBD1. J lost 1 base, V lost 7 bases, and 5 bases had no gene match. The CDR3 is made up of 14 amino acids. In DNA form, the CDR3 reads TGTGCCAGCACCCTAACAGGGGGCCAAGAGACCCAGTACTTC. Translating gives CASTLTGGQETQYF.

The chain links TRBV18 to TRBJ2-1; D may correspond to TRBD1 or TRBD2 (5 bases each). The CDR3 sequence is 15 residues long. With 4 bases removed from V and 0 bases from J, the gap between germline ends came to 10 bases. CDR1 and CDR2 from the germline V gene are KGHSH and LQKENI. This CDR3 reads CASSQKGSSYNEQFF. CDR3 coding DNA: TGTGCCAGCTCACAGAAGGGGAGCTCCTACAATGAGCAGTTCTTC.

J is TRBJ1-1 and V is TRBV6-1, with D tentatively TRBD1 (5 bases). V gave up 5 bases and J gave up 0 bases, with 16 bases separating them. Germline values: CDR1 MNHNS, CDR2 SASEGT. There are 16 residues in the CDR3. CDR3 nucleotides: TGTGCCAGCAGTCACCGACAGTGCCCTATGAACACTGAAGCTTTCTTT. It encodes CASSHRQCPMNTEAFF.

This clonotype was picked up many times. The CDR3 reads CASSRGRENNEQFF. CDR3 nucleotides: TGTGCCAGCAGCCGCGGGAGGGAGAACAATGAGCAGTTCTTC. This chain joins TRBV7-3 and TRBJ2-1; 9 nucleotides line up with TRBD2. Germline-derived CDR1 and CDR2 are SGHTA and FQGTGA. There are 14 residues in the CDR3. V gave up 5 bases and J gave up 5 bases; unmatched junction bases: 4.

This clonotype has at least ten counts. The chain joins TRBV28 to TRBJ2-7; the D gene is possibly TRBD1 (6 bases). Germline CDR1 is MDHEN and CDR2 is SYDVKM. CDR3 size: 15 residues. The V gene lost 5 bases and the J gene lost 0 bases, with 14 bases spanning the gap. The CDR3 sequence: CASSPGAPSSYEQYF. The CDR3 coding sequence is TGTGCCAGCAGTCCAGGGGCCCCTAGCTCCTACGAGCAGTACTTC.